The rows below give T cell receptor beta chains drawn from one sample of a study of regulatory T cells in long-lasting Graves disease. TCRdb redid the calling of the multiplex PCR reads with MiXCR, one entry per CDR3 protein. The table has some 220,000 distinct CDR3 sequences, roughly a fifth seen once. The same data also contributed to another study, on T cells in Graves' hyperthyroidism and ophthalmopathy.

This specimen was peripheral blood mononuclear cells (PBMCs), taken at new diagnosis, from a patient treated with antithyroid drugs. The receptors shown here come from a woman between 25 and 40 years old with Graves disease. Each CDR3 is given with its conserved first and last residue. Fields, in order: J gene, D gene, V gene, clone size, CDR3 DNA, CDR3 protein. D genes are given only for firm matches. Size is omitted from some rows. Given values are once, few, many or a class for expanded clones.

j_gene: TRBJ2-1
d_gene: .
v_gene: TRBV27
abundance: .
CDR3nt: TGTGCCAGCAGTCTATACCCGGGACTGAGCTCCTACAATGAGCAGTTCTTC
CDR3aa: CASSLYPGLSSYNEQFF

j_gene: TRBJ2-3
d_gene: TRBD2
v_gene: TRBV28
abundance: once
CDR3nt: TGTGCCAGCAGTTTCGGCCTAGCGGGAGGGCCTCTGACAGATACGCAGTATTTT
CDR3aa: CASSFGLAGGPLTDTQYF

j_gene: TRBJ1-5
d_gene: .
v_gene: TRBV20-1
abundance: many
CDR3nt: TGCAGTGCCGCGACAGAGACGAGCAATCAGCCCCAGCATTTT
CDR3aa: CSAATETSNQPQHF

j_gene: TRBJ1-6
d_gene: .
v_gene: TRBV4-2
abundance: .
CDR3nt: TGTGCCAGCAGCCAAGATACGGGGACTAATTCACCCCTCCACTTT
CDR3aa: CASSQDTGTNSPLHF

j_gene: TRBJ2-5
d_gene: .
v_gene: TRBV2
abundance: many
CDR3nt: TGTGCCAGCAGTAGGCAGGGAAGTGAGACCCAGTACTTC
CDR3aa: CASSRQGSETQYF

j_gene: TRBJ2-6
d_gene: .
v_gene: TRBV6-2/TRBV6-3
abundance: many
CDR3nt: TGTGCCAGCAGTTTTTCTGGGGCCAACGTCCTGACTTTC
CDR3aa: CASSFSGANVLTF

j_gene: TRBJ2-5
d_gene: TRBD2
v_gene: TRBV27
abundance: many
CDR3nt: TGTGCCAGCAGTCAACGGACTAGCGGGAGGGAGACCCAGTACTTC
CDR3aa: CASSQRTSGRETQYF

j_gene: TRBJ2-3
d_gene: .
v_gene: TRBV11-2
abundance: many
CDR3nt: TGTGCCAGCAGGGCCAGAACGACAGATACGCAGTATTTT
CDR3aa: CASRARTTDTQYF

j_gene: TRBJ1-2
d_gene: .
v_gene: TRBV10-3
abundance: .
CDR3nt: TGTGCCATCAGTGAGTCGGAAGGTAGTGGCTACACCTTC
CDR3aa: CAISESEGSGYTF

j_gene: TRBJ1-1
d_gene: .
v_gene: TRBV28
abundance: many
CDR3nt: TGTGCCAGCAGTTCCCCGCCGGACGCTGAAGCTTTCTTT
CDR3aa: CASSSPPDAEAFF

j_gene: TRBJ1-5
d_gene: TRBD1
v_gene: TRBV20-1
abundance: many
CDR3nt: TGCAGTGCTATACAGGGGCCTCAGCCCCAGCATTTT
CDR3aa: CSAIQGPQPQHF

j_gene: TRBJ1-1
d_gene: .
v_gene: TRBV7-9
abundance: .
CDR3nt: TGTGCCAGCAGTTCCCCAGGCGGGGGAAAGAACACTGAAGCTTTCTTT
CDR3aa: CASSSPGGGKNTEAFF

j_gene: TRBJ1-2
d_gene: .
v_gene: TRBV3-1
abundance: many
CDR3nt: TGTGCCAGCAGCCCCGATCAGACGCCTAACTATGGCTACACCTTC
CDR3aa: CASSPDQTPNYGYTF

j_gene: TRBJ2-7
d_gene: .
v_gene: TRBV6-1
abundance: many
CDR3nt: TGTGCCAGCAGTGACGGGTCTTCCTACGAGCAGTACTTC
CDR3aa: CASSDGSSYEQYF

j_gene: TRBJ1-1
d_gene: .
v_gene: TRBV27
abundance: .
CDR3nt: TGTGCCAGCAGTTTATGGACTAACACTGAAGCTTTCTTT
CDR3aa: CASSLWTNTEAFF

j_gene: TRBJ2-1
d_gene: .
v_gene: TRBV6-1
abundance: many
CDR3nt: TGTGCCAGCGGCTCCCGGGTCTACAATGAGCAGTTCTTC
CDR3aa: CASGSRVYNEQFF

j_gene: TRBJ1-1
d_gene: .
v_gene: TRBV4-1
abundance: once
CDR3nt: TGCGCCAGCAGCCAAGTGGGCAGGATGGACACTGAAGCTTTCTTT
CDR3aa: CASSQVGRMDTEAFF

j_gene: TRBJ2-7
d_gene: .
v_gene: TRBV10-3
abundance: many
CDR3nt: TGTGCCATCAGTATGGACAGCGACGAGCAGTACTTC
CDR3aa: CAISMDSDEQYF

j_gene: TRBJ2-2
d_gene: TRBD2
v_gene: TRBV28
abundance: .
CDR3nt: TGTGCCAGCAGTTCCGGGACTAGCGTTATCACCGGGGAGCTGTTTTTT
CDR3aa: CASSSGTSVITGELFF

j_gene: TRBJ1-2
d_gene: TRBD1
v_gene: TRBV11-2
abundance: many
CDR3nt: TGTGCCAGCAGCTTAGTGAGAGGCAGGGGGCTTCTCTATGGCTACACCTTC
CDR3aa: CASSLVRGRGLLYGYTF

j_gene: TRBJ2-5
d_gene: TRBD1
v_gene: TRBV10-2
abundance: many
CDR3nt: TGCGCCAGCAGCTTATCCGGGACAGAAGAGACCCAGTACTTC
CDR3aa: CASSLSGTEETQYF

j_gene: TRBJ2-7
d_gene: .
v_gene: TRBV2
abundance: .
CDR3nt: TGTGCCAGCAGTACAACCGCCGAGCAGTACTTC
CDR3aa: CASSTTAEQYF

j_gene: TRBJ1-2
d_gene: .
v_gene: TRBV19
abundance: .
CDR3nt: TGTGCCAGTACTCCCTCGTGGGGCACTAACTATGGCTACACCTTC
CDR3aa: CASTPSWGTNYGYTF

j_gene: TRBJ1-1
d_gene: TRBD1
v_gene: TRBV7-9
abundance: .
CDR3nt: TGTGCCAGCAGCTCTGGGACAGCCATGAACACTGAAGCTTTCTTT
CDR3aa: CASSSGTAMNTEAFF

j_gene: TRBJ2-2
d_gene: .
v_gene: TRBV11-3
abundance: .
CDR3nt: TGTGCCAGCAGCTTGGGACACGCGCCGGGGGTCACCGGGGAGCTGTTTTTT
CDR3aa: CASSLGHAPGVTGELFF